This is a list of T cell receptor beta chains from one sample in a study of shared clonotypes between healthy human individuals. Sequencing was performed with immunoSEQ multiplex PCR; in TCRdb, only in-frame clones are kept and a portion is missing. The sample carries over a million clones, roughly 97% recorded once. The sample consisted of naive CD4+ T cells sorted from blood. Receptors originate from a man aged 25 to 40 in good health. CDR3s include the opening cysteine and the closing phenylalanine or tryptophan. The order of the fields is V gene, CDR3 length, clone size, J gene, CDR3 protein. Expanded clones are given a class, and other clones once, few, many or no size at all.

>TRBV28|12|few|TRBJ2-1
CASTLRGGRVFF
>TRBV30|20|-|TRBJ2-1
CAWSVSRFNFPASGDNEQFF
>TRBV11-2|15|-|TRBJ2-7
CASSSGTGDTYEQYF
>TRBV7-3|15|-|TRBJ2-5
CASSHSGTQVETQYF
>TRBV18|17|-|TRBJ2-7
CASSSPLRTSRPYEQYF
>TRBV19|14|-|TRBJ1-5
CASIGRGGSQPQHF
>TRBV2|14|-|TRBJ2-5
CASSYGTYQETQYF
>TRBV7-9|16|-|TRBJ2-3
CASSLDVRAITDTQYF
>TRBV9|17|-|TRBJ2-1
CASSPIRVPSSYNEQFF
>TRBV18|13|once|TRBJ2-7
CASSPSLESEQYF
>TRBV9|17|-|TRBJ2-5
CASSPHLASRIQETQYF
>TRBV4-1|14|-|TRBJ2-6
CASSQVGGANVLTF
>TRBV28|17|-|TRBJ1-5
CASSFNQGLLGNQPQHF
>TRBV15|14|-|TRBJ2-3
CATSIAVRTDTQYF
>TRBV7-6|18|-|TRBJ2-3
CASSLAGFRTGYADTQYF
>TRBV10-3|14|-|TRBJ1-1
CAISDSQWNTEAFF
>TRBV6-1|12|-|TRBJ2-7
CASRDRGYEQYF